The T cell receptor (beta chain) described here comes from a study of blood T cell repertoires in COVID-19. Assay: immunoSEQ multiplex PCR; the TCRdb copy retains only in-frame clones and omits some. The sample holds around 270,000 clones, around nine tenths seen once. The V segment lost 9 bases and the J segment 5 bases; nucleotides outside the gene matches: 3. Germline V gene sequence: CDR1 MNHEY, CDR2 SVGAGI. The CDR3 sequence is 12 residues long. Sequenced material: peripheral blood. The receptor's source is an older woman with COVID-19, enrolled during active disease. The chain couples TRBV6-5 to TRBJ2-3, with TRBD1 matching over 9 bases. The CDR3 is CASGGQGDTQYF. CDR3 DNA sequence: TGTGCCAGTGGGGGACAGGGAGATACGCAGTATTTT.